This TCR beta chain is drawn from a study of shared clonotypes between healthy human individuals. Germline CDR1 WNHNN, CDR2 SYGVQD (reference sequence). The CDR3 length is 13 residues. Trimming stripped 2 bases from V and 0 bases from J, with 5 bases between. Method: immunoSEQ multiplex PCR; TCRdb's copy keeps in-frame clones and lacks some. The repertoire consists of approximately 2,000,000 clones, with roughly 93% occurring once and the leading ten covering under 2%. Only CD45RO-negative cells positively selected for CCR7 counted as naive CD8 cells, so terminally differentiated effector memory CD45RA+ cells were excluded.

The origin of this receptor is a man aged 18-30 years in good health. Some clones in this sample may be carry-over from other donors' samples. V gene TRBV10-1 combines with J gene TRBJ2-7; weak D call: TRBD1 (5 bases). Sequenced input: naive CD8+ T cells from PBMCs. The CDR3 here is CASSEGHSYEQYF. CDR3 bases: TGCGCCAGCAGTGAGGGACACTCCTACGAGCAGTACTTC.